A selection of T cell receptor beta chains follows, all from one sample in a study of human T cells and chemical hapten exposure. TCRdb processed the RACE reads anew with MiXCR; each CDR3 protein has one entry. The table has about 39,000 distinct CDR3 sequences, 10% to 15% seen once. Sequenced material: whole blood, taken in connection with sensitization to the hapten diphenylcyclopropenone (DPC). All receptors derive from a woman aged 40 to 50 with alopecia areata. Some clones in this sample may be carry-over from other donors' samples. The CDR3 runs from the conserved cysteine through the conserved F or W. A D gene is named only where the DNA matches it firmly. Part of the rows lack a size; the others show once, few, many or a class for expanded clones.

clone_size,d_call,cdr3_length,j_call,v_call,cdr3_nt,cdr3_aa
medium-sized,NA,13,TRBJ1-4,TRBV5-6,TGTGCCAGCAGCTTGGTTCTAGACGAAAAACTGTTTTTT,CASSLVLDEKLFF
many,TRBD1,15,TRBJ2-7,TRBV18,TGTGCCAGCTCACGAGACACTCAGGGGGCTGGGGAGCAGTACTTC,CASSRDTQGAGEQYF
NA,TRBD2,15,TRBJ2-3,TRBV6-4,TGTGCCAGCAGCCCCACCGGGGGGGGCACAGATACGCAGTATTTT,CASSPTGGGTDTQYF
NA,TRBD2,15,TRBJ2-7,TRBV5-1,TGCGCCAGCAGCGGAGGACTAGCGGGACTCTACGAGCAGTACTTC,CASSGGLAGLYEQYF
many,TRBD2,16,TRBJ2-1,TRBV19,TGTGCCAGTAGTACCGGGACTAGCGGGAGGGCCAATGAGCAGTTCTTC,CASSTGTSGRANEQFF
few,TRBD1,16,TRBJ2-2,TRBV5-1,TGCGCCAGCAGCGGCCGGGACAGGGGTGATACCGGGGAGCTGTTTTTT,CASSGRDRGDTGELFF
many,NA,14,TRBJ2-3,TRBV7-9,TGTGCCAGCACCAGGACAGGAGGGCGAGATACGCAGTATTTT,CASTRTGGRDTQYF
many,TRBD1,15,TRBJ1-2,TRBV9,TGTGCCAGCAGCGTAGGCCGACAGGGAGTGAAAGGCTACACCTTC,CASSVGRQGVKGYTF
few,NA,12,TRBJ2-2,TRBV24-1,TGTGCCACCAGTGGCGTGGCCGGGGAGCTGTTTTTT,CATSGVAGELFF
NA,NA,16,TRBJ2-3,TRBV7-2,TGTGCCAGCAGCCGTTACAATCCCTTTAGCACAGATACGCAGTATTTT,CASSRYNPFSTDTQYF
NA,NA,12,TRBJ1-1,TRBV3-1,TGTGCCAGCAGCCTACCTAAAACTGAAGCTTTCTTT,CASSLPKTEAFF